The 23 T cell receptor beta chains below were found in one sample sequenced in a study of regulatory and conventional T cells in RAG deficiency. Blood CD4+ CD25-high CD127-low regulatory T cells supplied the genomic DNA template. The data were produced by immunoSEQ multiplex PCR, yet TCRdb's version contains in-frame clones alone and is incomplete. The repertoire holds just under 9,500 clones, with roughly 90% as singletons. The same data also went into a second study, on regulatory T cells. This second report adds: Primers: 52 TRBV forward and 13 TRBJ reverse.

Sequenced: Tregs sorted from blood. Every receptor here comes from a human donor in good health.

This chain joins TRBV7-9 and TRBJ1-1; the D is unclear. This CDR3 is 12 amino acids long. The V end lost 1 base, the J end lost 6 bases, and 6 bases lay between the germline ends. Germline V lookup: CDR1 SEHNR, CDR2 FQNEAQ (reference sequence). CDR3 bases: TGTGCCAGCAGCTTAGATTTCGCTGAAGCTTTCTTT. This codes for CASSLDFAEAFF.

This clone was observed a few times. V is TRBV6-1 and J is TRBJ1-2; TRBD1 is a possible D gene (5 bases). V lost 4 bases and J lost 8, with 11 bases in between. Germline V lookup: CDR1 MNHNS, CDR2 SASEGT. The CDR3 loop spans 12 amino acids. The CDR3 sequence is CASSADTNGYTF. In DNA form, the CDR3 reads TGTGCCAGCAGTGCGGACACCAACGGCTACACCTTC.

This chain uses TRBV5-1 with TRBJ2-2; D is perhaps TRBD1 or TRBD2 (5 bases each). The CDR3 contains 16 residues. Trimming cost V 6 bases and J 0 bases, with 15 bases left between them. Germline CDR1 is SGHRS and CDR2 is YFSETQ. The DNA for the CDR3 is TGCGCCAGCAAAGAGGGTGGGACGGCGAACACCGGGGAGCTGTTTTTT. Its protein is CASKEGGTANTGELFF.

The CDR3 region has the DNA TGTGCCAGCAGTGGTCGGGTTGTAGAATCCTATAATTCACCCCTCCACTTT. This sequence encodes CASSGRVVESYNSPLHF. V and J are TRBV6-1 and TRBJ1-6; D remains ambiguous. The CDR3 is made up of 17 amino acids. Germline CDR1 reads MNHNS; CDR2 reads SASEGT. V shed 4 bases and J shed 1 base, with 14 bases lying between them.

The chain uses TRBV30 and TRBJ2-3; the match to TRBD1 covers 9 bases. CDR1 is GTSNPN, CDR2 SVGIG, per germline (reference sequence). This CDR3 is 16 amino acids long. Trimming took 4 bases from V and 1 from J; bases not matched to a gene: 9. As DNA, the CDR3 is TGTGCCTGGACTCCCCGGACAGGGGCCCGCACAGATACGCAGTATTTT. As protein: CAWTPRTGARTDTQYF. The whole variable domain, remainder taken from reference TRBV30 and TRBJ2-3, is SQTIHQWPATLVQPVGSPLSLECTVEGTSNPNLYWYRQAAGRGLQLLFYSVGIGQISSEVPQNLSASRPQDRQFILSSKKLLLSDSGFYLCAWTPRTGARTDTQYFGPGTRLTVL.

The V gene is TRBV7-8, the J gene TRBJ1-1; 8 positions agree with TRBD1. V trimming: 7 bases; J trimming: 0 bases; junction bases outside the gene matches: 4. This CDR3 is built from 14 residues. Germline CDR1 and CDR2: SGHVS and FQNEAQ. The CDR3 protein is CASTPGGVNTEAFF. CDR3 DNA: TGTGCCAGCACCCCAGGGGGCGTGAACACTGAAGCTTTCTTT.

V and J are TRBV10-2 and TRBJ2-1; maybe TRBD1 (5 bases). Germline values: CDR1 WSHSY, CDR2 SAAADI. The length of the CDR3 is 12 residues. Trimming took off 4 bases at V and 6 bases at J, with 7 bases between the two ends. CDR3 DNA: TGCGCCAGCAGTGGGACATTCAATGAGCAGTTCTTC. It codes for CASSGTFNEQFF.

The rearrangement links TRBV27 to TRBJ2-4; tentative D call: TRBD2 (5 bases). This CDR3 has 15 amino acids. Per germline, CDR1 MNHEY and CDR2 SMNVEV (reference sequence). With 4 bases removed from V and 3 bases from J, the gap between germline ends came to 13 bases. In DNA form, the CDR3 reads TGTGCCAGCAGTTCCCCGAAAGACTACAAAAACATTCAGTACTTC. Translated, it gives CASSSPKDYKNIQYF.

The genes are TRBV5-1 and TRBJ2-1; 9 bases line up with TRBD1. Germline V gene sequence: CDR1 SGHRS, CDR2 YFSETQ. V shed 4 bases and J 6 bases; nucleotides not matched to a gene: 14. The CDR3 totals 17 residues. The CDR3, as DNA: TGCGCCAGCAGCAATTCTCCCGGGACAGGGATCCCCAATGAGCAGTTCTTC. This codes for CASSNSPGTGIPNEQFF.

The rearrangement uses TRBV10-2 and TRBJ1-3; D gene uncertain. CDR3 size: 16 residues. Trimming cost V 1 base and J 0 bases, with 10 bases left between them. Germline V gives CDR1 WSHSY, CDR2 SAAADI. CDR3 amino acids: CASSEFLTDSGNTIYF. Written as DNA, the CDR3 is TGCGCCAGCAGTGAGTTCCTGACCGACTCTGGAAACACCATATATTTT.

This clone was counted only a few times. The chain is built from TRBV11-2 and TRBJ2-5, with D perhaps TRBD1 or TRBD2 (6 bases each). Germline-derived CDR1 and CDR2 are SGHAT and FQNNGV. The CDR3 is made up of 14 amino acids. V was trimmed by 3 bases and J by 3 bases, leaving 11 bases between them. CDR3 protein: CASSFRGGKETQYF. The CDR3 region has the DNA TGTGCCAGCAGCTTCAGGGGAGGAAAAGAGACCCAGTACTTC.

The chain carries TRBV2 and TRBJ1-2; tentative D call: TRBD1 (5 bases). Germline-derived CDR1 and CDR2 are SNHLY and FYNNEI. The CDR3 runs to 12 residues. The ends were cut back, 3 bases at V and 6 bases at J, with 8 bases in the middle. The CDR3 here is CASSDRENGYTF. CDR3 in DNA: TGTGCCAGCAGTGACAGGGAGAATGGCTACACCTTC.

The chain employs TRBV19 and TRBJ2-7; 10 nucleotides match TRBD1. The germline V gene has CDR1 LNHDA and CDR2 SQIVND (reference sequence). This CDR3 contains 15 residues. The junction had 10 bases not matched to a gene; V was cut back by 6 bases and J by 5 bases. CDR3 nucleotides: TGTGCCAGTAGCAGACGGGGGACAGGGGCCAACGAGCAGTACTTC. This translates into CASSRRGTGANEQYF.

The genes are TRBV10-3 and TRBJ2-5; D is uncertain. This CDR3 region has 13 residues. The V end lost 3 bases, the J end lost 4 bases, and 9 bases lay between the germline ends. Germline V gene data show CDR1 as ENHRY and CDR2 as SYGVKD. This chain's CDR3 is CAISERASETQYF. CDR3 bases: TGTGCCATCAGTGAAAGAGCATCAGAGACCCAGTACTTC.

The chain couples TRBV6-4 to TRBJ2-3, with D hard to call. Trimming pared 6 bases from V and 5 bases from J, leaving 9 bases between. This CDR3 comprises 12 residues. The germline V gene has CDR1 MRHNA and CDR2 SNTAGT. CDR3: CASSLDGDTQYF. The DNA for the CDR3 is TGTGCCAGCAGCCTCGACGGAGATACGCAGTATTTT.

The chain's CDR3 is CASSVEPNEKLFF. The CDR3 DNA is TGTGCCAGCAGTGTGGAGCCAAATGAAAAACTGTTTTTT. The chain has TRBV6-1 and TRBJ1-4; no definite D call. The CDR3 has 13 amino acids. Trimming took 4 bases from V and 5 from J, leaving 8 bases between them. Germline CDR1 MNHNS, CDR2 SASEGT.

CDR3 sequence (DNA): TGTGCCAGCAGCCAAACGGGGGGGCTGAGTGAAAAACTGTTTTTT. It specifies CASSQTGGLSEKLFF. The gene calls are TRBV7-2 and TRBJ1-4, with a weak D call TRBD1 (6 bases). This CDR3 contains 15 residues. Trimming stripped 5 bases from V and 7 bases from J, with 17 bases between. Germline lookup yields CDR1 SGHTA and CDR2 FQGNSA.

The V call is TRBV11-2, the J call TRBJ2-5; weak D call: TRBD2 (5 bases). The V end lost 1 base, the J end lost 5 bases, and 14 bases lay between the germline ends. CDR1 is SGHAT and CDR2 is FQNNGV in the germline V gene. The CDR3 runs to 15 residues. CDR3 coding DNA: TGTGCCAGCAGCTTAGGCTTAGGCAGGAGGGAGACCCAGTACTTC. This translates into CASSLGLGRRETQYF.

This rearrangement joins TRBV7-2 to TRBJ2-3; D not certain. CDR1 and CDR2 (germline): SGHTA, FQGNSA. V lost 2 bases, J lost 3 bases, and 12 bases lay in between. CDR3 length: 15 amino acids. The CDR3 reads CASSLSGLETDTQYF. In DNA form, the CDR3 reads TGTGCCAGCAGCTTATCTGGGTTGGAAACAGATACGCAGTATTTT.

J is TRBJ1-1 and V is TRBV6-1, with 8 bases identical to TRBD1. CDR3 length: 15 residues. Germline trimming cut 6 bases from V and 4 bases from J; bases unmatched to any gene: 10. Germline CDR1 is MNHNS and CDR2 is SASEGT. CDR3 loop: CASRISGGWGTEAFF. As DNA, the CDR3 is TGTGCCAGCAGGATCTCAGGGGGCTGGGGCACTGAAGCTTTCTTT.

V gene TRBV7-9 combines with J gene TRBJ1-1, with a tentative D call TRBD1 (5 bases). In germline, CDR1 is SEHNR, CDR2 FQNEAQ (reference sequence). Trimming cost V 1 base and J 6 bases, with 12 bases left between them. This CDR3 is 14 amino acids long. As DNA, the CDR3 is TGTGCCAGCAGCTTAGGGCAGGGAGGGGCTGAAGCTTTCTTT. It is translated as CASSLGQGGAEAFF. The full variable domain, its missing parts supplied by reference TRBV7-9 and TRBJ1-1, is DTGVSQNPRHKITKRGQNVTFRCDPISEHNRLYWYRQTLGQGPEFLTYFQNEAQLEKSRLLSDRFSAERPKGSFSTLEIQRTEQGDSAMYLCASSLGQGGAEAFFGQGTRLTVV.

The V and J genes are TRBV19 and TRBJ2-2; 9 nucleotides match TRBD1. CDR3 length: 14 residues. Per germline, CDR1 LNHDA and CDR2 SQIVND (reference sequence). Unmatched junction bases numbered 5, after V lost 6 bases and J lost 6 bases. CDR3 amino acids: CASRLTGGAGELFF. CDR3 sequence (DNA): TGTGCCAGTAGACTTACAGGGGGCGCCGGGGAGCTGTTTTTT.

The chain links TRBV2 to TRBJ2-1; D not resolved. The CDR3 spans 14 residues. The V and J ends lost 2 bases and 5 bases respectively, with 10 bases between them. The V gene's germline CDR1 is SNHLY and CDR2 FYNNEI. This CDR3 is CASSESGPDNEQFF. CDR3 sequence (DNA): TGTGCCAGCAGTGAATCGGGCCCGGACAATGAGCAGTTCTTC.